These 21 T cell receptor beta chains originate from one sample sequenced in a study of blood T cell repertoires in COVID-19. Some clones are missing from TCRdb's copy, which holds only in-frame ones; the method was immunoSEQ multiplex PCR. The profile shows tens of thousands of clones, more than 80% of them singletons. The sample was peripheral blood. The receptors here all came from an elderly woman with acute or convalescent COVID-19.

V and J are TRBV3-1 (or the pseudogene TRBV3-2) and TRBJ2-7; perhaps TRBD2 as D (7 bases). This CDR3 has 18 amino acids. V shed 0 bases and J shed 7 bases, with 25 bases lying between them. Germline lookup yields CDR1 LGHDT and CDR2 YNNKEL (reference sequence). The CDR3: CASSQEAGGGGDLREQYF. CDR3 coding DNA: TGTGCCAGCAGCCAAGAAGCAGGTGGAGGGGGGGATTTGCGAGAGCAGTACTTC.

In DNA form, the CDR3 reads TGTGCCAGCAGTCCCCGGGGTTGGAAGGAAACCACCTTC. Translated, it gives CASSPRGWKETTF. V and J are TRBV12-3 or TRBV12-4 and TRBJ1-2; no definite D call. V was pared by 5 bases and J by 13 bases, with 20 bases between. The CDR3 length is 13 residues.

This clone showed up just a few times. The CDR3 here is CASSQDPSGGSDTQYF. The CDR3 DNA is TGCGCCAGCAGCCAAGATCCTAGCGGAGGGTCAGATACGCAGTATTTT. This rearrangement joins TRBV4-1 to TRBJ2-3; TRBD2 agrees at 7 bases. Germline V gives CDR1 MGHRA, CDR2 YSYEKL. Trimming removed 0 bases from V and 4 bases from J; junction bases left unmatched: 7. This CDR3 is 16 amino acids long.

The rearrangement uses TRBV5-1 and TRBJ2-5, with 9 bases matching TRBD2. This CDR3 is 15 amino acids long. Germline loops: CDR1 SGHRS, CDR2 YFSETQ. V shed 0 bases, J shed 5 bases, and the junction held 5 bases outside the gene matches. The CDR3 coding sequence is TGCGCCAGCAGCTTGGATCTAGCGGGGACGGAGACCCAGTACTTC. The encoded protein is CASSLDLAGTETQYF.

The chain couples TRBV5-1 to TRBJ2-1, with TRBD1 matching 7 bases. The CDR3 runs 14 residues. Losses at the gene ends were 0 bases for V and 8 bases for J; bases not matched to a gene: 5. CDR1 and CDR2 from the germline V gene are SGHRS and YFSETQ. In DNA, the CDR3 is TGCGCCAGCAGCTTGGAAGACAGGGCGTATGAGCAGTTCTTC. Its protein is CASSLEDRAYEQFF.

The chain couples TRBV29-1 to TRBJ2-3; D is undetermined. Trimming took 3 bases from V and 0 from J, leaving 7 bases between them. Per the germline V gene, CDR1 is SQVTM and CDR2 is ANQGSEA. The CDR3 length is 13 residues. CDR3 region: CSVDPTSTDTQYF. The CDR3 region has the DNA TGCAGCGTTGATCCGACTAGCACAGATACGCAGTATTTT.

V and J are TRBV5-1 and TRBJ1-1, with 9 nucleotides matching TRBD1. The CDR3 is 16 residues long. The V gene end was trimmed by 0 bases and the J gene end by 4 bases; junction bases not matched to a gene: 7. CDR1 is SGHRS, CDR2 YFSETQ, per germline. CDR3 nucleotide sequence: TGCGCCAGCAGCTTGGTGGCGGGACAGGGTGTCACTGAAGCTTTCTTT. It encodes CASSLVAGQGVTEAFF. Filled out from reference TRBV5-1 and TRBJ1-1, the complete variable domain reads KAGVTQTPRYLIKTRGQQVTLSCSPISGHRSVSWYQQTPGQGLQFLFEYFSETQRNKGNFPGRFSGRQFSNSRSEMNVSTLELGDSALYLCASSLVAGQGVTEAFFGQGTRLTVV.

This clone has a handful of counts. The V and J genes are TRBV5-1 and TRBJ1-6, with a possible D match to TRBD1 (6 bases). The ends were cut back, 4 bases at V and 7 bases at J, with 18 bases in the middle. CDR3 size: 16 residues. Germline V lookup: CDR1 SGHRS, CDR2 YFSETQ. The CDR3 loop is CASSLNRVGTNSPLHF. The CDR3 DNA sequence: TGCGCCAGCAGCCTTAACAGGGTGGGGACGAATTCACCCCTCCACTTT.

In its sample, this clone was seen a few times. The junction departs from germline at one end; a sequencing error may be responsible. The chain combines TRBV7-7 with TRBJ2-2; a possible D gene is TRBD2 (6 bases). The V gene's germline CDR1 is SSHAT and CDR2 FNYEAQ (reference sequence). The CDR3 loop spans 16 amino acids. The CDR3 DNA reads as TGTGCTAGCAGCTTGGGTCGACTAGTAGAGGCCGGGGAGCTGTTTTTT. Its translation: CASSLGRLVEAGELFF.

CDR3 DNA: TGTGCCAGCAGTGTGGCAGGGGGCTTTGAGACCCAGTACTTC. Translated, it gives CASSVAGGFETQYF. The V call is TRBV2, the J call TRBJ2-5, with TRBD1 matching over 8 bases. The V segment lost 4 bases and the J segment 5 bases; nucleotides outside the gene matches: 6. Germline V gene data show CDR1 as SNHLY and CDR2 as FYNNEI. This CDR3 comprises 14 residues.

The rearrangement uses TRBV6-4 and TRBJ2-7; no reliable D call. The CDR3 contains 12 residues. V was cut by 6 bases and J by 4 bases, with 10 bases left in between. Germline CDR1 and CDR2: MRHNA and SNTAGT. The CDR3 nucleotides read TGTGCCAGCAGGGAGCCTCGTTACGAGCAGTACTTC. This translates into CASREPRYEQYF.

This chain joins TRBV27 and TRBJ2-1; D is perhaps TRBD2 (5 bases). Per germline, CDR1 MNHEY and CDR2 SMNVEV (reference sequence). The CDR3 is 15 residues long. The ends were cut back, 6 bases at V and 3 bases at J, with 15 bases in the middle. The CDR3, as DNA: TGTGCCAGCAGGGGTGGCGGGCTGGTCTACAATGAGCAGTTCTTC. Protein sequence: CASRGGGLVYNEQFF.

The rearrangement joins TRBV5-6 to TRBJ2-5; 8 nucleotides line up with TRBD2. J gave up 4 bases and V 4 bases, and 3 bases lay outside the gene matches. This CDR3 has 13 residues. Looked up from germline, CDR1 is SGHDT and CDR2 is YYEEEE. The CDR3 loop is CASSPLAGETQYF. CDR3 sequence (DNA): TGTGCCAGCAGCCCCCTAGCGGGAGAGACCCAGTACTTC.

V gene TRBV9 combines with J gene TRBJ1-2, with D perhaps TRBD1 (5 bases). CDR1 and CDR2 (germline): SGDLS, YYNGEE. Trimming pared 1 base from V and 4 bases from J, leaving 17 bases between. The CDR3 length is 16 residues. The CDR3 is CASSVSERGEIYGYTF. As DNA, the CDR3 is TGTGCCAGCAGCGTATCTGAAAGGGGTGAAATCTATGGCTACACCTTC.

The genes are TRBV13 and TRBJ2-3; 13 nucleotides line up with TRBD2. CDR3 length: 19 residues. The junction had 14 bases not matched to a gene; V was cut back by 5 bases and J by 3 bases. Germline V CDR1 and CDR2: PRHDT, FYEKMQ (reference sequence). The CDR3 loop is CASSPGRVGTSGETDTQYF. CDR3 bases: TGTGCCAGCAGCCCAGGGCGTGTCGGGACTAGCGGGGAGACAGATACGCAGTATTTT.

This clone has only one observation. V and J are TRBV9 and TRBJ2-6; 10 bases map to TRBD1. CDR3 length equals 20 residues. Germline assignment: CDR1 SGDLS and CDR2 YYNGEE. The trim removed 2 bases at V and 2 bases at J, leaving 13 bases unmatched. CDR3 DNA: TGTGCCAGCAGCGTTCAGGTAGGGGACAGGGGATCCCCTGGGGCCAACGTCCTGACTTTC. Amino acid sequence: CASSVQVGDRGSPGANVLTF. The full variable domain, its missing parts supplied by reference TRBV9 and TRBJ2-6, is DSGVTQTPKHLITATGQRVTLRCSPRSGDLSVYWYQQSLDQGLQFLIQYYNGEERAKGNILERFSAQQFPDLHSELNLSSLELGDSALYFCASSVQVGDRGSPGANVLTFGAGSRLTVL.

The rearrangement links TRBV20-1 to TRBJ2-5, with 10 bases lining up with TRBD2. The CDR3 has 14 amino acids. V shed 3 bases and J 5 bases; nucleotides not matched to a gene: 6. Germline V gene lookup returns CDR1 DFQATT and CDR2 SNEGSKA (reference sequence). The CDR3 nucleotides are TGCAGTGCTAGTTTTACTAGCGGGGTTGAGACCCAGTACTTC. Protein product: CSASFTSGVETQYF.

The V call is TRBV4-3, the J call TRBJ1-2, with 9 bases matching TRBD1. Germline trimming cut 0 bases from V and 8 bases from J; bases unmatched to any gene: 10. CDR3 length equals 16 residues. Germline CDR1 is LGHNA and CDR2 is YSLEER. This chain's CDR3 is CASSQEVGQGRGGYTF. The DNA for the CDR3 is TGCGCCAGCAGCCAAGAAGTAGGACAGGGGAGGGGAGGCTACACCTTC.

The chain uses TRBV24-1 and TRBJ2-1; TRBD2 matches 8 bases. The germline CDR1 and CDR2 sequences are KGHDR and SFDVKD. Unmatched junction bases numbered 7, after V lost 1 base and J lost 6 bases. The CDR3 sequence is 16 residues long. The CDR3 here is CATSDFSGLAGNEQFF. CDR3 nucleotides: TGTGCCACCAGTGATTTTTCAGGACTAGCAGGCAATGAGCAGTTCTTC.

The chain carries TRBV10-3 and TRBJ2-3; 7 positions agree with TRBD1. The CDR3 spans 15 residues. J lost 0 bases, V lost 5 bases, and 5 bases had no gene match. Germline-derived CDR1 and CDR2 are ENHRY and SYGVKD. The CDR3 DNA is TGTGCCATCAGTCCTGGACAGGTCAGCACAGATACGCAGTATTTT. Translating gives CAISPGQVSTDTQYF.

This clone has just a few counts. The chain joins TRBV4-3 to TRBJ1-2; D is ambiguous. Trimming took 3 bases from V and 2 from J, leaving 7 bases between them. The CDR3 is made up of 13 amino acids. CDR1 is LGHNA and CDR2 is YSLEER in the germline V gene. CDR3 sequence: CASSQGRNYGYTF. The CDR3 DNA sequence: TGCGCCAGCAGCCAGGGCAGGAACTATGGCTACACCTTC.